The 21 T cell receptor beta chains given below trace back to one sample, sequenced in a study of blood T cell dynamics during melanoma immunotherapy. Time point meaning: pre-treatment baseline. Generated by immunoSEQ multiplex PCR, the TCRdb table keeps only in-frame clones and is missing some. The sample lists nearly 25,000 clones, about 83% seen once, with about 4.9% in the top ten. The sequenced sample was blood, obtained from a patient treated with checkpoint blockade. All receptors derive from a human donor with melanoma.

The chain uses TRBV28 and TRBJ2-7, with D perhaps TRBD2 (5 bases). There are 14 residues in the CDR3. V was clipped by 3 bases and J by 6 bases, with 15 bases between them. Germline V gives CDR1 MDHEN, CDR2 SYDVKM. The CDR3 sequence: CASSFSRRRLEQYF. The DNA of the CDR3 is TGTGCCAGCAGTTTCTCTCGGAGGCGGCTCGAGCAGTACTTC.

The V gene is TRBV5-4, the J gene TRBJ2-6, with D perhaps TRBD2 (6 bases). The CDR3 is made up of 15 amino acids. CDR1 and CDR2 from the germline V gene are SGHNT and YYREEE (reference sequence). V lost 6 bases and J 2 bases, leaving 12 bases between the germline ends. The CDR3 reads CASIPRGTGANVLTF. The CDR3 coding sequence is TGTGCCAGCATCCCCCGGGGGACTGGGGCCAACGTCCTGACTTTC.

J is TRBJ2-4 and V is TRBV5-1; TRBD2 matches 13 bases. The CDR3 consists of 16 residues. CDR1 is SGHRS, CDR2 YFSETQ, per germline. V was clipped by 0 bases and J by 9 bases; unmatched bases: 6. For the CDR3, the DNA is TGCGCCAGCAGCTTGGCACTAGCGGGAGGGCAGAGCATTCAGTACTTC. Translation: CASSLALAGGQSIQYF.

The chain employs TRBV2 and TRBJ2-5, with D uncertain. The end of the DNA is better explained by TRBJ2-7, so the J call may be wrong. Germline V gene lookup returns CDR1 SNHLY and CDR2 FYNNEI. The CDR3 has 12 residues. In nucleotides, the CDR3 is TGTGCCAGCGGCCGGGTTTCCTACGAGCAGTACTTC. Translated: CASGRVSYEQYF.

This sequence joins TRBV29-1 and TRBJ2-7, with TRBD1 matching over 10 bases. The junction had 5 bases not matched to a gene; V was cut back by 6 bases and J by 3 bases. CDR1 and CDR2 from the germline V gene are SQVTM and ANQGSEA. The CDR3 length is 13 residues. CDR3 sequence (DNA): TGCAGCGTAAGACAGGGGGCGGGCTACGAGCAGTACTTC. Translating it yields CSVRQGAGYEQYF.

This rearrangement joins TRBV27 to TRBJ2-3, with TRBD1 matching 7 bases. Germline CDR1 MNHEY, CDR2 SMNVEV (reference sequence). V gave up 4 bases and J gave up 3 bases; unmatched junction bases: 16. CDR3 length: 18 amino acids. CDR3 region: CASSSTLGRGSLTDTQYF. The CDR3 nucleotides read TGTGCCAGCAGTTCTACTTTGGGCAGGGGGAGTTTAACAGATACGCAGTATTTT.

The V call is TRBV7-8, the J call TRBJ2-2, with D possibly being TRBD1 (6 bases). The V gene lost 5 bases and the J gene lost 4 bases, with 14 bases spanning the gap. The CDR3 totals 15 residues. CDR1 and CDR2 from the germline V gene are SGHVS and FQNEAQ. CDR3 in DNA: TGTGCCAGCAGCCTCGACAGGATTTTCACCGGGGAGCTGTTTTTT. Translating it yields CASSLDRIFTGELFF.

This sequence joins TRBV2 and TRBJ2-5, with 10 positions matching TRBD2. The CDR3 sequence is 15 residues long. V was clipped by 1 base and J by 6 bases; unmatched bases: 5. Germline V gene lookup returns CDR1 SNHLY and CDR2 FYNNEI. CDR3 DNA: TGTGCCAGCAGTGAAGAGGCTAGCGGGAGTAAGACCCAGTACTTC. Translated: CASSEEASGSKTQYF.

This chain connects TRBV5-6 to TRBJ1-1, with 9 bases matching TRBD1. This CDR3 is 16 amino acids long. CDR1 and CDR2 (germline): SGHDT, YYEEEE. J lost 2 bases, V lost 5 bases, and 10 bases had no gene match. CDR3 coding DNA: TGTGCCAGCAGTCCGATTCCGGGACAGGGTAACACTGAAGCTTTCTTT. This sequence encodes CASSPIPGQGNTEAFF.

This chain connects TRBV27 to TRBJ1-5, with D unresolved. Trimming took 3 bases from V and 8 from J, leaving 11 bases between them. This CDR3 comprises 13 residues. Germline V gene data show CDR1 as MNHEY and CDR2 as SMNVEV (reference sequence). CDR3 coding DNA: TGTGCCAGCAGTTTCATGAGGGCAGAGCCCCAGCATTTT. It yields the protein CASSFMRAEPQHF.

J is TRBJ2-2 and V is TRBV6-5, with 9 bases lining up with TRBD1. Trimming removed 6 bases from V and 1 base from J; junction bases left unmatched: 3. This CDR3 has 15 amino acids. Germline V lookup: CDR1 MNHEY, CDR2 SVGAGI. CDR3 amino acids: CASSRQGVNTGELFF. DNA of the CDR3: TGTGCCAGCAGCCGACAGGGGGTGAACACCGGGGAGCTGTTTTTT.

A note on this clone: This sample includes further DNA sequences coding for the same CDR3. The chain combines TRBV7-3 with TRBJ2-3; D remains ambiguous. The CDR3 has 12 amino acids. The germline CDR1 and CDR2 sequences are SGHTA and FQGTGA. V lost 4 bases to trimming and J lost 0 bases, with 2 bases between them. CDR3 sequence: CASSSSTDTQYF. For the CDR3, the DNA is TGTGCCAGCAGCTCTAGCACAGATACGCAGTATTTT.

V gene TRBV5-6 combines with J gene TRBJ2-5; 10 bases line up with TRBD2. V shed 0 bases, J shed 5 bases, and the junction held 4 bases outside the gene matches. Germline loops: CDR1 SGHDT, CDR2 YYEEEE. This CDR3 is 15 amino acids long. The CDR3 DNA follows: TGTGCCAGCAGCTTGGTAACTAGCGGGACGGAGACCCAGTACTTC. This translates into CASSLVTSGTETQYF.

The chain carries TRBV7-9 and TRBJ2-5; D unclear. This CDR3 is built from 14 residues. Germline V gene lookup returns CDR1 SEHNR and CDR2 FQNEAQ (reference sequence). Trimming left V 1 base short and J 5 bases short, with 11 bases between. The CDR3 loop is CASSLGLGSETQYF. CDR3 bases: TGTGCCAGCAGCTTAGGGCTGGGATCGGAGACCCAGTACTTC.

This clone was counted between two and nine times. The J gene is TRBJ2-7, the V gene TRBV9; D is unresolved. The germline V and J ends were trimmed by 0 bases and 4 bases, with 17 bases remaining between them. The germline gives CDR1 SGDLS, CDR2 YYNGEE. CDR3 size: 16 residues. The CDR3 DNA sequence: TGTGCCAGCAGCGTAGTAGGGCCGGGCGGAAGATACGAGCAGTACTTC. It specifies CASSVVGPGGRYEQYF.

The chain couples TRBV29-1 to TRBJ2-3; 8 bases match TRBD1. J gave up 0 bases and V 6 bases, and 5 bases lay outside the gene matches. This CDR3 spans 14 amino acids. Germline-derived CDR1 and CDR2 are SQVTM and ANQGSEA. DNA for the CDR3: TGCAGCGTCCCCCGGACAGGGAGCACAGATACGCAGTATTTT. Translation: CSVPRTGSTDTQYF.

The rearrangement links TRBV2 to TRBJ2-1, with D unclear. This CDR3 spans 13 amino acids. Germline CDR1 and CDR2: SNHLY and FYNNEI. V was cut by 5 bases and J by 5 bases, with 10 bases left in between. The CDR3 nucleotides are TGTGCCAGCAGTCTTGGGGTCCACAATGAGCAGTTCTTC. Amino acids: CASSLGVHNEQFF.

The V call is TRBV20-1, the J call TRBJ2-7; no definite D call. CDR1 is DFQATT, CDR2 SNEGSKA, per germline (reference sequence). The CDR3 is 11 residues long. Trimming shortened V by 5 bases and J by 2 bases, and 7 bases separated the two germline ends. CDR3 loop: CSAYVTYEQYF. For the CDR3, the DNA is TGCAGTGCTTATGTTACCTACGAGCAGTACTTC.

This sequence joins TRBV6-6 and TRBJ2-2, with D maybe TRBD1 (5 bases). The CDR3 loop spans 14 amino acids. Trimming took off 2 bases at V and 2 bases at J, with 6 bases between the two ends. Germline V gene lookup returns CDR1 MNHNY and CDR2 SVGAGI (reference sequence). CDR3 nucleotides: TGTGCCAGCAGTTACAGGGGTAACACCGGGGAGCTGTTTTTT. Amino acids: CASSYRGNTGELFF.

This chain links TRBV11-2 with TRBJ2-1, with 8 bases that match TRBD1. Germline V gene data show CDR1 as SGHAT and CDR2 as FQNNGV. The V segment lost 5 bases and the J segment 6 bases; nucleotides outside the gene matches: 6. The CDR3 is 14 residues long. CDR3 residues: CASSVGQGGNEQFF. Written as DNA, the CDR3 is TGTGCCAGCAGCGTCGGACAGGGCGGCAATGAGCAGTTCTTC.

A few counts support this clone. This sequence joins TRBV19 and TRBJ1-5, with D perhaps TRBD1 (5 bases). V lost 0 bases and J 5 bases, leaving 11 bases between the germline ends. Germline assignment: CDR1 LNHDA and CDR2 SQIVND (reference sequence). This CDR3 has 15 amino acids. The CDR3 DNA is TGTGCCAGTAGTATAGATAATCAGGGTTATCAGCCCCAGCATTTT. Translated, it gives CASSIDNQGYQPQHF.